This TCR beta chain emerged from a study of early T cells in non-severe SARS-CoV-2 infection. The CDR3 has 12 residues. V lost 5 bases and J lost 4, with 9 bases in between. CDR1 is SEHNR and CDR2 is FQNEAQ in the germline V gene (reference sequence). This clonotype was counted ten times or more. TCRdb reanalysed the 5' RACE reads using MiXCR and keeps one entry per CDR3 protein. This sample yields fewer than 60,000 distinct CDR3 sequences, of which around a tenth are seen a single time; 4.2% belongs to the top ten. V and J are TRBV7-9 and TRBJ2-7; D uncertain. The origin of this receptor is an adult who was a healthcare worker with PCR-confirmed SARS-CoV-2 infection or an uninfected control (not recorded which). Sequencing was carried out using whole blood. This CDR3 reads CASSALSYEQYF. Written as DNA, the CDR3 is TGTGCCAGCAGCGCCTTATCTTACGAGCAGTACTTC.